This T cell receptor (beta chain) comes out of a study of blood T cell repertoires in COVID-19. Looking at the study overall: Acute and convalescent COVID-19 samples came from the United States, Italy and Spain. T cells, B-cell-depleted T cells, or PBMCs supplied cDNA or gDNA.

The CDR3 runs 13 residues. Trimming removed 3 bases at V and 11 bases at J, with 19 bases between. Germline V gene lookup returns CDR1 DFQATT and CDR2 SNEGSKA (reference sequence). Measured with immunoSEQ multiplex PCR; TCRdb has only the in-frame clones, and not every one. Among around 30,000 clones, around nine tenths were seen once, and the ten largest hold around 13%. The source material was peripheral blood. The receptor comes from a man aged 65 to 85 with active COVID-19. The chain links TRBV20-1 to TRBJ1-1; D call uncertain. In nucleotides, the CDR3 is TGCAGTGCTAGTACTAGGGCCGGCCTCGTGGCTTTCTTT. It encodes CSASTRAGLVAFF.